This entry is about one T cell receptor (beta chain). Its antigen specificity is not known. No base-level quality is on record; no much larger clone is a single base apart. Using the deep immunoSEQ assay, TCR CDR3 regions were amplified from genomic DNA by multiplex PCR. For each cell subset, the extracted genomic DNA was distributed evenly across all wells of several immunoSEQ 96-well plates, and each plate served as one replicate. Each replicate PCR for unsorted PBMC received about 300 ng genomic DNA, equal to about 30,000 T cell genomes. Ten immunoSEQ deep assay plates were used to sequence unsorted PBMC genomic DNA. The purified libraries were quantified using a Qubit 3.0 fluorometer, sized with a Bioanalyzer 2100, and then quantified again using the KAPA Library Quantification kit. Each immunoSEQ 96-well plate was sequenced on its own single-read 150-cycle Illumina NextSeq 550 flow cell. Per the source publication's procedure: Because only junctional sequences without quality scores were contained in the immunoSEQ output, filtering matching that applied to full-length reads could not be performed. To assign V/J genes and CDR3, sequences were annotated against IMGT germline references using PyIR, a Python wrapper for IgBLAST v1.9. Reads were removed for weak V/J assignments (E-value above 1e-6), missing CDR3, stop codons, out-of-frame junctions, or ambiguous translated residues. V3J clonotypes were defined as sequences sharing an identical inferred V gene, J gene, and CDR3 amino acid sequence. The percentage overlap between two repertoires was calculated by dividing the number of shared unique clonotypes by the size of the smaller repertoire. Repertoire richness was assessed with RTK rarefaction, the Chao1 estimator, and Recon v2.1 estimates of unobserved clonotypes. TCRdb took over this immuneACCESS table, retaining in-frame rearrangements with V and J assigned. Such tables are incomplete; in checked studies, under half of the missing clones stem from an unresolved V gene, and the remainder is unexplained. V, J and clone size reflect that table, while D and trimming were determined from the DNA. Present in this sample are about 460,000 clones, roughly three quarters of which were seen just once. The ten largest clones take up around 12% of the sample.

This record belongs to a study of shared clonotypes between healthy human individuals (dated by TCRdb to about 2020). A note on the overall study: The cohort included three men and a couple of women between 18 and 49 years of age. To estimate repertoire size and how much clonotype sharing occurs between individuals, the study deeply sequenced the blood TCR repertoires of roughly 5 healthy adults. Different laboratories and diverse techniques were used to prepare libraries and sequence TCR repertoires, to increase sequencing depth and limit assay-specific biases. Each donor's leukapheresis produced roughly between about 0.8 and 8.9 billion PBMCs. The research as a whole found: Pairwise subsampling led to the expectation that sequencing depth would affect the degree of clonotype sharing among donors. Sampling was restricted to blood, and TCR repertoires in tissue are likely to differ from TCR repertoires in blood. Because the study included only a small number of donors, the genetic and exposure-history diversity represented was limited.

Donors were healthy HIV-negative adults with no recently reported acute infections or vaccinations. Only Caucasian adults living in Nashville, Tennessee, USA were represented among the donors. For unsorted samples, some 90 million PBMCs were counted, and genomic DNA was extracted using the QIAamp DNA Blood Mini kit. Blood was obtained by leukapheresis, after which PBMCs were separated by Ficoll-Histopaque density gradient centrifugation and cryopreserved in liquid nitrogen vapor phase. The trim is 5 bases for V and 1 base for J, with a gap of 8 bases between the germline ends. CDR1 and CDR2 were assigned from the germline V gene as SGHVS and FQNEAQ. Including the terminal cysteine and phenylalanine, the CDR3 comprises 13 residues. Just CDR3 DNA is preserved here, 39 bases in frame from base 1.

The chain is encoded by TRBV7-8 joined to TRBJ1-1; the D gene cannot be named for sure. This receptor was obtained from a middle-aged woman in good health. Some clones in this sample may be carry-over from other donors' samples. Material for sequencing was PBMCs. The DNA sequence follows: TGTGCCAGCAGCCACACAGAGAACACTGAAGCTTTCTTT. Translated, it gives CASSHTENTEAFF.